The rows below give T cell receptor beta chains drawn from one sample of a study of T cell changes during pregnancy in multiple sclerosis. TCRdb keeps only in-frame clones here, not all; method: immunoSEQ multiplex PCR. The sample contains around 78,000 clones, about 92% of which appear only once. This specimen consisted of peripheral blood, obtained in the second trimester of pregnancy. Receptors originate from a female donor with multiple sclerosis, enrolled in a pregnancy study. The CDR3 runs from the conserved cysteine through the conserved F or W. The D gene is left open where the match is weak. The size entry is marked missing in some rows and otherwise reads once, few, many or a size class.

TRBV2	-	TRBJ1-3	-	14	CATGRGSSGNTIYF	TGTGCGACGGGGAGGGGGAGCTCTGGAAACACCATATATTTT
TRBV30	-	TRBJ2-7	TRBD1	15	CAWRADRGFLYEQYF	TGTGCCTGGAGGGCGGACAGGGGGTTTCTCTACGAGCAGTACTTC
TRBV5-6	-	TRBJ1-5	TRBD1	14	CASSLGTGVQPQHF	TGTGCCAGCAGCTTAGGGACAGGGGTTCAGCCCCAGCATTTT
TRBV30	-	TRBJ2-3	TRBD2	13	CAWSLAGADTQYF	TGTGCCTGGAGTTTGGCGGGGGCAGATACGCAGTATTTT
TRBV25-1	-	TRBJ2-2	-	15	CASSDIGIGTGELFF	TGTGCCAGCAGTGATATTGGTATCGGCACCGGGGAGCTGTTTTTT
TRBV19	-	TRBJ1-1	TRBD1	16	CASSPRDRGAFTEAFF	TGTGCCAGTAGTCCCCGGGACAGGGGGGCCTTCACTGAAGCTTTCTTT
TRBV20-1	-	TRBJ2-5	-	10	CSARGETQYF	TGCAGTGCTCGTGGCGAGACCCAGTACTTC
TRBV11-2	-	TRBJ2-7	-	15	CASSLEVAKEYEQYF	TGTGCCAGCAGCTTAGAGGTTGCCAAGGAGTACGAGCAGTACTTC
TRBV19	-	TRBJ2-2	-	12	CATRRGTGELFF	TGTGCCACCCGGAGGGGAACCGGGGAGCTGTTTTTT
TRBV27	-	TRBJ2-7	TRBD1	16	CASRGKGQEPFYEQYF	TGTGCCAGCAGGGGAAAGGGACAGGAGCCCTTCTACGAGCAGTACTTC
TRBV2	-	TRBJ1-2	-	15	CASSERIRARDGYTF	TGTGCCAGCAGTGAAAGGATCAGGGCTCGTGATGGCTACACCTTC
TRBV15	-	TRBJ1-3	-	15	CATSLEGSTGNTIYF	TGTGCCACCAGTCTTGAGGGCTCGACTGGAAACACCATATATTTT
TRBV6-1	-	TRBJ2-3	-	15	CASSEIPGNTDTQYF	TGTGCCAGCAGTGAAATACCGGGGAATACAGATACGCAGTATTTT
TRBV7-9	few	TRBJ2-5	-	13	CASRHRERETQYF	TGTGCCAGCAGACACAGGGAGCGAGAGACCCAGTACTTC
TRBV6-5	-	TRBJ2-6	TRBD1	16	CASSFRRGSGANVLTF	TGTGCCAGCAGTTTCCGCAGGGGGTCTGGGGCCAACGTCCTGACTTTC
TRBV10-2	-	TRBJ2-2	TRBD1	15	CASSGQGTGTGELFF	TGCGCCAGCAGTGGACAGGGGACGGGGACCGGGGAGCTGTTTTTT
TRBV5-1	-	TRBJ1-1	-	14	CASSLWQGTTEAFF	TGCGCCAGCAGCTTGTGGCAGGGGACGACTGAAGCTTTCTTT
TRBV27	-	TRBJ1-5	TRBD1	17	CASSLRDSLYSNQPQHF	TGTGCCAGCAGCCTCCGGGACAGCCTCTATAGCAATCAGCCCCAGCATTTT
TRBV19	-	TRBJ1-1	TRBD1	13	CASSIPDRAEAFF	TGTGCCAGTAGTATCCCGGACAGGGCTGAAGCTTTCTTT
TRBV4-1	-	TRBJ2-1	-	12	CASSPSVDEQFF	TGCGCCAGCAGCCCATCAGTCGATGAGCAGTTCTTC
TRBV7-2	-	TRBJ2-3	TRBD2	17	CASSLRGTTSRVDTQYF	TGTGCCAGCAGCTTACGGGGGACTACCTCGAGGGTAGATACGCAGTATTTT
TRBV11-2	once	TRBJ2-5	-	12	CASSLGLETQYF	TGTGCCAGCAGCTTAGGGCTAGAGACCCAGTACTTC
TRBV2	-	TRBJ2-5	TRBD2	16	CASSGLSGGPKETQYF	TGTGCCAGCAGTGGGCTAAGCGGGGGGCCGAAGGAGACCCAGTACTTC
TRBV19	-	TRBJ1-1	-	14	CASTLQGIGTEAFF	TGTGCCAGTACCTTGCAGGGAATTGGGACTGAAGCTTTCTTT
TRBV5-4	-	TRBJ2-1	TRBD2	14	CASSSAGGPGEQFF	TGTGCCAGCAGCTCAGCGGGAGGGCCGGGAGAGCAGTTCTTC
TRBV2	-	TRBJ2-1	-	14	CASREGSSYNEQFF	TGTGCCAGCAGGGAGGGAAGCTCCTACAATGAGCAGTTCTTC
TRBV6-4	-	TRBJ1-6	TRBD1	13	CASRDRENSPLHF	TGTGCCAGCCGGGACAGGGAGAATTCACCCCTCCACTTT
TRBV6-6	many	TRBJ2-2	-	13	CASSTDSPGELFF	TGTGCCAGCAGCACTGACTCTCCCGGGGAGCTGTTTTTT
TRBV5-1	-	TRBJ2-3	-	13	CASSLGERDTQYF	TGCGCCAGCAGCTTGGGGGAGAGGGATACGCAGTATTTT
TRBV4-2	-	TRBJ2-7	TRBD2	15	CASSQPAGSSYEQYF	TGTGCCAGCAGCCAACCAGCGGGGAGCTCCTACGAGCAGTACTTC
TRBV13	-	TRBJ1-2	-	14	CASSSRQDNYGYTF	TGTGCCAGCAGCTCCAGACAGGATAACTATGGCTACACCTTC
TRBV5-4	-	TRBJ2-7	-	12	CASRRGDEEQYF	TGTGCCAGCAGAAGGGGCGACGAAGAGCAGTACTTC
TRBV19	-	TRBJ2-3	TRBD2	13	CASSRTRTDTQYF	TGTGCCAGTAGTAGGACTAGAACAGATACGCAGTATTTT
TRBV13	-	TRBJ1-6	-	16	CASSLGQGAYNSPLHF	TGTGCCAGCAGCTTAGGACAAGGGGCCTATAATTCACCCCTCCACTTT
TRBV5-1	-	TRBJ2-5	-	13	CASSLFQQETQYF	TGCGCCAGCAGCTTGTTTCAACAAGAGACCCAGTACTTC
TRBV7-6	-	TRBJ2-7	TRBD1	15	CASSFAQGDTYEQYF	TGTGCCAGCAGCTTTGCTCAGGGGGACACTTACGAGCAGTACTTC
TRBV20-1	-	TRBJ2-1	-	11	CSASLANEQFF	TGCAGTGCTAGTTTAGCTAATGAGCAGTTCTTC
TRBV7-3	once	TRBJ1-1	-	13	CASSLTRTVPAFF	TGTGCCAGCAGCTTAACGAGGACTGTGCCGGCTTTCTTT
TRBV5-4	once	TRBJ1-1	TRBD1	14	CASRRDRLNTEAFF	TGTGCCAGTCGAAGGGACAGGTTGAACACTGAAGCTTTCTTT
TRBV2	-	TRBJ2-5	TRBD2	14	CATRVGGGRETQYF	TGTGCCACCCGGGTTGGGGGGGGAAGAGAGACCCAGTACTTC
TRBV6-4	once	TRBJ1-5	-	13	CASSDGRNQPQHF	TGTGCCAGCAGTGACGGCAGGAATCAGCCCCAGCATTTT